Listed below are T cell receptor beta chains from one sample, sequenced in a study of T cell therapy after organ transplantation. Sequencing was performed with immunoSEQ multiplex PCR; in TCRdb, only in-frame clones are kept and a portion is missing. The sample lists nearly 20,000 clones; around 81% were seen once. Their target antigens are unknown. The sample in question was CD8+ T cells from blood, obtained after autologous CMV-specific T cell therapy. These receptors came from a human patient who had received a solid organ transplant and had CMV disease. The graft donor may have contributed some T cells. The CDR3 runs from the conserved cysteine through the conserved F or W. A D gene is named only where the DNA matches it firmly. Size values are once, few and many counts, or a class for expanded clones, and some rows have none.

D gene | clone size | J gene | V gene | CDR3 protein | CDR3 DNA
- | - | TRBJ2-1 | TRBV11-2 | CASSRGGYEQFF | TGTGCCAGCAGCCGCGGTGGGTATGAGCAGTTCTTC
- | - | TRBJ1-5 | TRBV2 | CASSDHELGVYSNQPQHF | TGTGCCAGCAGTGATCATGAACTCGGGGTTTATAGCAATCAGCCCCAGCATTTT
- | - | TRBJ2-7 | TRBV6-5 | CASTPGTRLYEQYF | TGTGCCAGCACCCCCGGGACCAGGCTATACGAGCAGTACTTC
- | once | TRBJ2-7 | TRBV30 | CAWSVQPGAYEQYF | TGTGCCTGGAGTGTACAACCAGGAGCCTACGAGCAGTACTTC
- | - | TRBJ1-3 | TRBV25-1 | CASSESGKLGNTIYF | TGTGCCAGCAGTGAGTCCGGGAAACTCGGAAACACCATATATTTT
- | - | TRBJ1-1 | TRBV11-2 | CASSLESYRGIMNTEAFF | TGTGCCAGCAGCTTAGAATCCTACCGTGGGATCATGAACACTGAAGCTTTCTTT
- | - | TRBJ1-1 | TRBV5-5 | CASSLSGTRGEAFF | TGTGCCAGCAGCTTGTCAGGGACGCGAGGGGAAGCTTTCTTT
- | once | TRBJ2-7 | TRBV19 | CASSIDPAAYEQYF | TGTGCCAGTAGTATAGACCCCGCAGCCTACGAGCAGTACTTC
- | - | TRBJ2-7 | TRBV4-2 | CASNPGPRSSYEQYF | TGTGCCAGCAACCCAGGGCCCAGGAGCTCCTACGAGCAGTACTTC
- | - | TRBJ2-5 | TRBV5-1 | CASSSRDTVQETQYF | TGCGCCAGCAGCTCCCGGGACACCGTCCAAGAGACCCAGTACTTC
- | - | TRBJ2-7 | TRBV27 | CASSLSLGGEQYF | TGTGCCAGCAGTTTAAGTTTGGGGGGCGAGCAGTACTTC
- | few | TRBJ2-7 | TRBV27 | CASSHRADEVREQYF | TGTGCCAGCAGCCACCGGGCCGACGAAGTCCGGGAGCAGTACTTC
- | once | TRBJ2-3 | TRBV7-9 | CASSLAVRSRTDTQYF | TGTGCCAGCAGCTTAGCAGTGCGGAGCCGGACAGATACGCAGTATTTT
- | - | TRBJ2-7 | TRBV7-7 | CASSLGVSPSYEQYF | TGTGCTAGCAGCTTAGGGGTTAGTCCCTCCTACGAGCAGTACTTC
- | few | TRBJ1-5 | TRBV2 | CASSLGRDNQPQHF | TGTGCCAGCAGTCTTGGACGAGACAATCAGCCCCAGCATTTT
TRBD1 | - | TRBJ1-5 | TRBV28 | CASSRDRNYQPQHF | TGTGCCAGCAGCCGGGACAGGAATTATCAGCCCCAGCATTTT
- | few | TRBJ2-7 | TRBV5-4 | CASSLDAVEQYF | TGTGCCAGCAGCTTGGACGCGGTCGAGCAGTACTTC
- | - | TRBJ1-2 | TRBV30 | CAWTGLSYGYTF | TGTGCCTGGACAGGGCTGAGCTATGGCTACACCTTC
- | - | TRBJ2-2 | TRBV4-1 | CASSQDGGGGELFF | TGCGCCAGCAGCCAAGACGGGGGTGGCGGGGAGCTGTTTTTT
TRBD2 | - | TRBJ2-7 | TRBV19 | CASSTPQGGRVYEQYF | TGTGCCAGTAGTACCCCTCAAGGCGGGAGAGTCTACGAGCAGTACTTC
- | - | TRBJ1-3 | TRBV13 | CASSLGGSAEGTIYF | TGTGCCAGCAGCTTAGGAGGCAGCGCTGAAGGCACCATATATTTT
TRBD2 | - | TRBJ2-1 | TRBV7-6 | CASSLRASGNYNEQFF | TGTGCCAGCAGCTTAAGGGCTAGCGGCAACTACAATGAGCAGTTCTTC
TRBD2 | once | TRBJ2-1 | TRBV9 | CASSVESGLVVYEQFF | TGTGCCAGCAGCGTAGAGTCGGGACTAGTTGTGTATGAGCAGTTCTTC
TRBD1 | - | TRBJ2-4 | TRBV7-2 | CASSLQGAGLIGAKNIQYF | TGTGCCAGCAGCTTACAGGGGGCGGGGTTGATTGGAGCCAAAAACATTCAGTACTTC
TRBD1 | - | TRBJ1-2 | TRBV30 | CAWRAAVGRGPVGGYTF | TGTGCCTGGAGGGCTGCGGTGGGCAGGGGGCCTGTAGGTGGCTACACCTTC
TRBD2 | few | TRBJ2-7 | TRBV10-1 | CASSVSGGPREQYF | TGCGCCAGCAGTGTGTCGGGAGGGCCGCGGGAGCAGTACTTC
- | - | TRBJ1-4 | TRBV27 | CASSRLGRDNEKLFF | TGTGCCAGCAGTCGCCTCGGGAGGGACAATGAAAAACTGTTTTTT
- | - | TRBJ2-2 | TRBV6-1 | CASNQGYTGELFF | TGTGCCAGCAATCAGGGGTACACCGGGGAGCTGTTTTTT
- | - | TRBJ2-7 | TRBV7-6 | CASSAGELYEQYF | TGTGCCAGCAGCGCCGGCGAACTCTACGAGCAGTACTTC
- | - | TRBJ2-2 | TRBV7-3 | CASSPRPVDAGELFF | TGTGCCAGCAGCCCGAGACCCGTAGATGCCGGGGAGCTGTTTTTT
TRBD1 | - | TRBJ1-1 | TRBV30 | CAWSGGTGVEAFF | TGTGCCTGGAGTGGGGGGACAGGGGTTGAAGCTTTCTTT
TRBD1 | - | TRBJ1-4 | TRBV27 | CASSPLGQDGEKLFF | TGTGCCAGCAGCCCTCTCGGACAGGATGGGGAAAAACTGTTTTTT
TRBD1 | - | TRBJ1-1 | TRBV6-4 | CASSDSDWRGPTEAFF | TGTGCCAGCAGTGACTCAGATTGGAGGGGGCCCACTGAAGCTTTCTTT
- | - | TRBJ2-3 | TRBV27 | CASSLLGGTDTQYF | TGTGCCAGCAGTCTGTTAGGCGGCACAGATACGCAGTATTTT
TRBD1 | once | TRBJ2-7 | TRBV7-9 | CASSPGQGLSYEQYF | TGTGCCAGCAGCCCTGGACAGGGGTTATCCTACGAGCAGTACTTC
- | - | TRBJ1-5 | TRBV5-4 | CASSLWCGGNQPQHF | TGTGCCAGCAGCTTGTGGTGTGGCGGCAATCAGCCCCAGCATTTT
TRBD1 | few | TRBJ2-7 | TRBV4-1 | CASSPRTGQQGEQYF | TGCGCCAGCAGCCCCCGGACAGGCCAGCAGGGCGAGCAGTACTTC
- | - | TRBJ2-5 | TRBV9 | CASSPEGTGGAETQYF | TGTGCCAGCAGCCCCGAGGGGACCGGAGGCGCTGAGACCCAGTACTTC
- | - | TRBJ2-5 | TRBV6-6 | CASSYSIGEGTQYF | TGTGCCAGCAGTTACTCGATTGGGGAAGGGACCCAGTACTTC
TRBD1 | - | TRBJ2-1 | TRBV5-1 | CASSLGVTGSLDEQFF | TGCGCCAGCAGCTTGGGCGTGACAGGGAGTTTAGATGAGCAGTTCTTC
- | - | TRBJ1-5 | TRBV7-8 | CASSLGGGINQPQHF | TGTGCCAGCAGCTTAGGAGGGGGGATCAATCAGCCCCAGCATTTT
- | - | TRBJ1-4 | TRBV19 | CASSIGLTGNEKLFF | TGTGCCAGTAGTATAGGTCTCACGGGGAATGAAAAACTGTTTTTT
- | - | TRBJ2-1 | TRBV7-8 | CASSAFRAYNEQFF | TGTGCCAGCAGCGCCTTCCGGGCCTACAATGAGCAGTTCTTC
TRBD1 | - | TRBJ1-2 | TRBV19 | CASTLTGTGPGGYTF | TGTGCCAGTACCCTTACCGGGACAGGGCCGGGGGGCTACACCTTC
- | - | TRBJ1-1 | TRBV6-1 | CASSPDNTEAFF | TGTGCCAGCAGCCCGGACAACACTGAAGCTTTCTTT
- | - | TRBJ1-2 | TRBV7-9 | CASSLDQQPHYGYTF | TGTGCCAGCAGCTTAGACCAGCAACCCCACTATGGCTACACCTTC
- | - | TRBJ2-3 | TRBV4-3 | CASSQVTASTDTQYF | TGCGCCAGCAGCCAGGTGACAGCTAGCACAGATACGCAGTATTTT
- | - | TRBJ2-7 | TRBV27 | CASGAVSYEQYF | TGTGCCAGCGGTGCAGTCTCCTACGAGCAGTACTTC